This T cell receptor (beta chain) was found in a study of blood T cell repertoires in COVID-19. Background on the study: Samples of COVID-19 (acute and convalescent) were obtained from the United States, Italy and Spain. In each case, the material was cDNA or gDNA derived from T cells, B-cell-depleted T cells, or PBMCs.

The germline CDR1 and CDR2 sequences are LNHDA and SQIVND (reference sequence). The CDR3 loop spans 15 amino acids. Trimming at V came to 5 bases and at J to 4 bases, leaving 8 bases not matched to a gene. Source study methods: Researchers report that nucleated cell counts were estimated from reference gene primer amplification. Generated by immunoSEQ multiplex PCR, the TCRdb table keeps only in-frame clones and is missing some. V, J and clone size were drawn from that table, and D and trimming were deduced from the DNA. This sample has 150,000 to 160,000 clones, with approximately 91% found just once.

This sequence was found in a woman aged 70 to 79 with acute or convalescent COVID-19. The rearrangement links TRBV19 to TRBJ2-1; 7 bases fit TRBD2. Sequencing input: peripheral blood. CDR3 sequence (DNA): TGTGCCAGTAGTGAAGGACTAGATTCTTACAATGAGCAGTTCTTC. It specifies CASSEGLDSYNEQFF.